Shown below are 11 T cell receptor beta chains from a single sample sequenced in a study of PD-L1 blockade in urothelial cancer. Method: immunoSEQ multiplex PCR; TCRdb's copy keeps in-frame clones and lacks some. This table has some 90,000 clones, 70% to 90% appearing once. Time point indicated: pretreatment peripheral blood. The input for sequencing was PBMCs, taken around atezolizumab (anti-PD-L1) treatment. Receptors originate from an elderly woman with urothelial cancer.

This clone has just one count. The chain uses TRBV6-1 and TRBJ2-2, with a possible D match to TRBD2 (5 bases). V was trimmed by 1 base and J by 3 bases, leaving 9 bases between them. The V gene's germline CDR1 is MNHNS and CDR2 SASEGT. This CDR3 has 15 residues. The CDR3 DNA sequence: TGTGCCAGCAGTGAAGGGACTGTTTACACCGGGGAGCTGTTTTTT. Its protein product is CASSEGTVYTGELFF.

The CDR3 DNA reads as TGTGCCAGCAGTTTATCCGGGAGCTCTGGAAACACCATATATTTT. As protein: CASSLSGSSGNTIYF. The V and J genes are TRBV28 and TRBJ1-3; D gene unclear. Germline assignment: CDR1 MDHEN and CDR2 SYDVKM. With 1 base removed from V and 0 bases from J, the gap between germline ends came to 7 bases. This CDR3 has 15 residues.

The chain uses TRBV7-7 and TRBJ2-7; 9 bases fit TRBD1. From germline, CDR1 is SSHAT and CDR2 FNYEAQ (reference sequence). This CDR3 spans 13 amino acids. V shed 5 bases, J shed 12 bases, and the junction held 11 bases outside the gene matches. CDR3 region: CASSKGQGEKTYF. CDR3 bases: TGTGCCAGCAGCAAGGGACAGGGTGAGAAAACGTACTTC.

This clone was seen a single time. The chain links TRBV25-1 to TRBJ2-7; the match to TRBD2 covers 8 bases. In germline, CDR1 is MGHDK, CDR2 SYGVNS. Losses at the gene ends were 7 bases for V and 2 bases for J; bases not matched to a gene: 7. This CDR3 spans 14 amino acids. The CDR3 loop is CASTDRGGAYEQYF. CDR3 coding DNA: TGTGCCAGCACGGACCGGGGGGGGGCCTACGAGCAGTACTTC.

The V gene is TRBV30, the J gene TRBJ1-1; D is unclear. Germline V CDR1 and CDR2: GTSNPN, SVGIG (reference sequence). The V end was cut by 0 bases, the J end by 5 bases, with 4 bases between. The length of the CDR3 is 11 residues. This CDR3 reads CAWSVMTEAFF. The CDR3 DNA sequence: TGTGCCTGGAGTGTCATGACTGAAGCTTTCTTT.

The V and J genes are TRBV6-1 and TRBJ2-5; D is ambiguous. Germline V gives CDR1 MNHNS, CDR2 SASEGT. The CDR3 has 13 amino acids. V lost 6 bases to trimming and J lost 2 bases, with 10 bases between them. The DNA for the CDR3 is TGTGCCAGCAGAAAAGCGTTACAAGAGACCCAGTACTTC. This gives the protein CASRKALQETQYF.

The rearrangement uses TRBV27 and TRBJ2-1; TRBD2 aligns across 9 bases. The CDR3 is made up of 15 amino acids. J lost 9 bases, V lost 6 bases, and 12 bases had no gene match. Germline CDR1 and CDR2: MNHEY and SMNVEV (reference sequence). Here the CDR3 DNA reads TGTGCCAGCAGAAATATAGCGGGGGAAAGGTTTGAGCAGTTCTTC. Translated, it gives CASRNIAGERFEQFF.

In its sample, this clone was seen once. The V gene is TRBV7-2, the J gene TRBJ2-1; the D is unclear. The CDR3 runs to 13 residues. The germline CDR1 and CDR2 sequences are SGHTA and FQGNSA. Trimming removed 7 bases from V and 6 bases from J, with 13 bases in between. This chain's CDR3 is CASKLPSINEQFF. CDR3 bases: TGTGCCAGCAAACTACCCAGCATCAATGAGCAGTTCTTC.

The chain is built from TRBV25-1 and TRBJ1-1, with 8 bases fitting TRBD1. CDR3 size: 17 residues. V gave up 3 bases and J gave up 5 bases; unmatched junction bases: 14. Germline CDR1 reads MGHDK; CDR2 reads SYGVNS. The CDR3: CASSDPLRQGRETEAFF. As DNA, the CDR3 is TGTGCCAGCAGTGATCCCCTTCGACAGGGGAGGGAGACTGAAGCTTTCTTT.

The chain is built from TRBV7-8 and TRBJ1-2; TRBD1 aligns across 11 bases. This CDR3 has 17 amino acids. Trimming removed 4 bases from V and 0 bases from J; junction bases left unmatched: 7. Germline V gene sequence: CDR1 SGHVS, CDR2 FQNEAQ. CDR3 sequence: CASSSRTGGQANYGYTF. In DNA form, the CDR3 reads TGTGCCAGCAGCTCAAGGACAGGGGGCCAAGCTAACTATGGCTACACCTTC. The full variable domain, rest sourced from reference TRBV7-8 and TRBJ1-2, is GAGVSQSPRYKVAKRGQDVALRCDPISGHVSLFWYQQALGQGPEFLTYFQNEAQLDKSGLPSDRFFAERPEGSVSTLKIQRTQQEDSAVYLCASSSRTGGQANYGYTFGSGTRLTVV.

The rearrangement links TRBV6-4 to TRBJ1-1, with 9 bases lining up with TRBD1. V was pared by 6 bases and J by 6 bases, with 8 bases of the junction left unmatched. Germline assignment: CDR1 MRHNA and CDR2 SNTAGT. The CDR3 has 14 amino acids. CDR3 bases: TGTGCCAGCAGATCGGACAGGGGAGGCCCTGAAGCTTTCTTT. It specifies CASRSDRGGPEAFF.